The 18 T cell receptor beta chains listed next were all sequenced from one sample in a study of T cell responses to AZD1222 COVID-19 vaccine. The assay was immunoSEQ multiplex PCR, and TCRdb's table has in-frame clones only and misses some. The sample carries 57,000 or so clones, over 60% recorded once. The specimen comprised peripheral blood, sampled on day 0 of AZD1222 vaccination. These receptor sequences come from an adult in good health.

This chain connects TRBV4-1 to TRBJ2-3, with unresolved D. The CDR3 sequence is 14 residues long. With 2 bases removed from V and 6 bases from J, the gap between germline ends came to 12 bases. Germline-derived CDR1 and CDR2 are MGHRA and YSYEKL. The DNA for the CDR3 is TGCGCCAGCAGCCAACCTCTAGAGGCCGATACGCAGTATTTT. This encodes CASSQPLEADTQYF.

This clone occurred a few times. J is TRBJ1-1 and V is TRBV4-3; tentative D call: TRBD1 (6 bases). Trimming took off 1 base at V and 5 bases at J, with 14 bases between the two ends. This CDR3 spans 15 amino acids. Germline V gives CDR1 LGHNA, CDR2 YSLEER. The CDR3 DNA reads TGCGCCAGCAGCCAAGTAACAGGGTTAAGGACTGAAGCTTTCTTT. Translation gives CASSQVTGLRTEAFF.

The J gene is TRBJ1-6, the V gene TRBV14; no definite D call. The CDR3 totals 14 residues. V was trimmed by 1 base and J by 7 bases, leaving 8 bases between them. From germline, CDR1 is SGHDN and CDR2 FVKESK. The CDR3 spells CASSQVRTNSPLHF. CDR3 coding DNA: TGTGCCAGCAGCCAAGTCAGGACCAATTCACCCCTCCACTTT.

This chain links TRBV30 with TRBJ1-5; possible D gene TRBD1, 6 bases. Germline V gene data show CDR1 as GTSNPN and CDR2 as SVGIG (reference sequence). Trimming cost V 5 bases and J 7 bases, with 18 bases left between them. CDR3 length: 14 residues. CDR3 residues: CAWDLGGAGQPQHF. The CDR3 DNA is TGTGCCTGGGACTTAGGGGGGGCAGGGCAGCCCCAGCATTTT.

This sequence joins TRBV3-1 (or the pseudogene TRBV3-2) and TRBJ1-2, with a tentative D call TRBD1 (6 bases). This CDR3 contains 13 residues. Germline V gene lookup returns CDR1 LGHDT and CDR2 YNNKEL (reference sequence). V was clipped by 4 bases and J by 4 bases, with 10 bases between them. The CDR3 coding sequence is TGTGCCAGCAGCCCGACAGGTCCCTATGGCTACACCTTC. Encoded protein: CASSPTGPYGYTF.

This chain joins TRBV29-1 and TRBJ1-1, with unresolved D. CDR3 length: 11 amino acids. V lost 7 bases, J lost 5 bases, and 11 bases lay in between. Per the germline V gene, CDR1 is SQVTM and CDR2 is ANQGSEA. CDR3 sequence (DNA): TGCAGCGGGGTGGAAGATACTGAAGCTTTCTTT. It is translated as CSGVEDTEAFF. Full variable domain (missing parts from reference TRBV29-1 and TRBJ1-1): SAVISQKPSRDICQRGTSLTIQCQVDSQVTMMFWYRQQPGQSLTLIATANQGSEATYESGFVIDKFPISRPNLTFSTLTVSNMSPEDSSIYLCSGVEDTEAFFGQGTRLTVV.

The chain uses TRBV28 and TRBJ2-7; tentatively, D is TRBD1 or TRBD2 (5 bases each). Germline loops: CDR1 MDHEN, CDR2 SYDVKM. There are 14 residues in the CDR3. Trimming took 3 bases from V and 4 from J, leaving 13 bases between them. CDR3 protein: CASSLEDTKYEQYF. CDR3 DNA: TGTGCCAGCAGTTTGGAGGACACCAAATACGAGCAGTACTTC. The variable domain in full, with the rest retrieved from reference TRBV28 and TRBJ2-7, is DVKVTQSSRYLVKRTGEKVFLECVQDMDHENMFWYRQDPGLGLRLIYFSYDVKMKEKGDIPEGYSVSREKKERFSLILESASTNQTSMYLCASSLEDTKYEQYFGPGTRLTVT.

This clone was seen only once. V gene TRBV6-2 or TRBV6-3 combines with J gene TRBJ2-7; D is ambiguous. V lost 2 bases, J lost 1 base, and 12 bases lay in between. The CDR3 is made up of 15 amino acids. Per germline, CDR1 MNHEY and CDR2 SVGEGT. The CDR3 sequence: CASSYQAGVSYEQYF. The CDR3 DNA follows: TGTGCCAGCAGTTACCAGGCAGGAGTTTCCTACGAGCAGTACTTC.

The V gene is TRBV7-8, the J gene TRBJ2-3, with TRBD1 matching over 7 bases. Per germline, CDR1 SGHVS and CDR2 FQNEAQ. The CDR3 contains 16 residues. V was pared by 6 bases and J by 6 bases, with 15 bases of the junction left unmatched. The CDR3 protein is CASRGTVSGIRDTQYF. The CDR3 coding sequence is TGTGCCAGCAGAGGGACAGTCAGTGGTATTCGCGATACGCAGTATTTT.

The V gene is TRBV2, the J gene TRBJ1-2; 9 positions agree with TRBD1. CDR3 length: 14 amino acids. J gave up 8 bases and V 7 bases, and 11 bases lay outside the gene matches. The germline V gene has CDR1 SNHLY and CDR2 FYNNEI. The CDR3 DNA sequence: TGTGCCAGCAACCCACCGGGACAGGGTAGGGGCTACACCTTC. Its protein is CASNPPGQGRGYTF.

This clone was counted once. The chain is built from TRBV7-2 and TRBJ1-1, with 9 nucleotides matching TRBD1. There are 14 residues in the CDR3. Looked up from germline, CDR1 is SGHTA and CDR2 is FQGNSA. V was pared by 0 bases and J by 4 bases, with 0 bases of the junction left unmatched. This CDR3 reads CASSLADRGTEAFF. CDR3 DNA sequence: TGTGCCAGCAGCTTAGCGGACAGGGGCACTGAAGCTTTCTTT.

This clone was found once. CDR3 protein: CAWTGHRGNTIYF. DNA for the CDR3: TGTGCCTGGACGGGGCACCGCGGAAACACCATATATTTT. The chain employs TRBV30 and TRBJ1-3; D may be TRBD1 (5 bases). The CDR3 is 13 amino acids. Deletions cut 4 bases from V and 4 bases from J, with 11 bases between. The germline V gene has CDR1 GTSNPN and CDR2 SVGIG (reference sequence).

The J gene is TRBJ1-6, the V gene TRBV5-1, with D possibly matching TRBD1 (6 bases). CDR3 size: 14 residues. V was clipped by 6 bases and J by 10 bases, with 17 bases between them. The V gene's germline CDR1 is SGHRS and CDR2 YFSETQ. CDR3 residues: CASKGEGGNSPLHF. DNA for the CDR3: TGCGCCAGCAAGGGGGAAGGGGGGAACTCACCCCTCCACTTT.

A single count supports this clone. The rearrangement links TRBV12-5 to TRBJ2-5; 7 positions match TRBD1. The CDR3 has 15 residues. Germline-derived CDR1 and CDR2 are LGHNT and FRNRAP. V shed 5 bases and J 1 base; nucleotides not matched to a gene: 7. This CDR3 is CASGPGTAFQETQYF. CDR3 nucleotides: TGTGCTAGTGGTCCAGGGACAGCTTTCCAAGAGACCCAGTACTTC. The full variable domain, rest sourced from reference TRBV12-5 and TRBJ2-5, is DARVTQTPRHKVTEMGQEVTMRCQPILGHNTVFWYRQTMMQGLELLAYFRNRAPLDDSGMPKDRFSAEMPDATLATLKIQPSEPRDSAVYFCASGPGTAFQETQYFGPGTRLLVL.

The chain links TRBV28 to TRBJ1-5; 8 bases agree with TRBD1. Unmatched junction bases numbered 7, after V lost 5 bases and J lost 7 bases. The CDR3 covers 14 residues. Germline values: CDR1 MDHEN, CDR2 SYDVKM. CDR3 sequence (DNA): TGTGCCAGCAGTCTTGGACAGGGCCGGCAGCCCCAGCATTTT. Protein product: CASSLGQGRQPQHF.

This clone was seen more than once but under ten times. The genes are TRBV2 and TRBJ2-5; D not resolved. Looked up from germline, CDR1 is SNHLY and CDR2 is FYNNEI. The ends were cut back, 4 bases at V and 7 bases at J, with 16 bases in the middle. There are 14 residues in the CDR3. As DNA, the CDR3 is TGTGCCAGCAGTGGGGCCACTACCGCCGGGACCCAGTACTTC. Protein sequence: CASSGATTAGTQYF. Looking up the rest from reference TRBV2 and TRBJ2-5 gives the full variable domain: EPEVTQTPSHQVTQMGQEVILRCVPISNHLYFYWYRQILGQKVEFLVSFYNNEISEKSEIFDDQFSVERPDGSNFTLKIRSTKLEDSAMYFCASSGATTAGTQYFGPGTRLLVL.

The rearrangement links TRBV19 to TRBJ1-6; 10 bases fit TRBD1. Germline loops: CDR1 LNHDA, CDR2 SQIVND (reference sequence). The CDR3 sequence is 14 residues long. The V gene end was trimmed by 1 base and the J gene end by 10 bases; junction bases not matched to a gene: 1. The CDR3 DNA reads as TGTGCCAGTAGTATAGGGGACAGGGGATCACCCCTCCACTTT. This gives the protein CASSIGDRGSPLHF.

This clone was found once. Here the CDR3 reads CASSRAGTDTQYF. The CDR3 DNA follows: TGTGCCAGCAGCCGCGCGGGCACAGATACGCAGTATTTT. The chain joins TRBV3-1 (or the pseudogene TRBV3-2) to TRBJ2-3; D not resolved. In germline, CDR1 is LGHDT, CDR2 YNNKEL (reference sequence). V lost 4 bases to trimming and J lost 1 base, with 6 bases between them. The CDR3 is 13 amino acids.